This paragraph reports one T cell receptor beta chain. Its antigen is not identified. The data stem from a study of post-analysis software for immune sequencing data. At the level of the study: Relapsing-remitting, secondary progressive and progressive-relapsing courses of multiple sclerosis were included. Study results and caveats: When compared against controls, multiple sclerosis patients showed significantly lower normalized Chao1 diversity. Same-batch preparations were strongly co-clustered by F measure. With TRBV5-6, TRBV5-1 and TRBV20-1 included, about five TRBV segments were more frequent in patients than in controls.

Unique molecular identifiers were built into the TCR beta cDNA libraries. Once roughly 0.85 to 11 million T cells were used, about half a million cDNA molecules resulted. TCRdb itself ran the PCR reads through MiXCR, one entry per CDR3 protein. The sample carries more than 350,000 distinct CDR3 sequences, 30% to 40% recorded once. This CDR3 spans 11 amino acids. The germline V gene has CDR1 SNHLY and CDR2 FYNNEI. The V gene lost 4 bases and the J gene lost 5 bases, with 3 bases spanning the gap. Sequencing used blood. This chain uses TRBV2 with TRBJ1-5; D call uncertain. The sequence was obtained from a girl aged 2 to 10 with multiple sclerosis. CDR3 nucleotide sequence: TGTGCCAGCAGTGGGGATCAGCCCCAGCATTTT. Its protein product is CASSGDQPQHF.